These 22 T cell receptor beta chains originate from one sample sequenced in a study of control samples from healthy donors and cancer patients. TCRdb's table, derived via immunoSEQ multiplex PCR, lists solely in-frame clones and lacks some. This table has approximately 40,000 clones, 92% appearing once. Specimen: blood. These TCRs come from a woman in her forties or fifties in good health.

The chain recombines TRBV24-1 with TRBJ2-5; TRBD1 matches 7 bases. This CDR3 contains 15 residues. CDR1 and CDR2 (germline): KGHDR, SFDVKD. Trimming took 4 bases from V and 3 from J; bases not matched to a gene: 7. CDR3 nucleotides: TGTGCCACCAGTGACAACCGGGACAGCAAAGAGACCCAGTACTTC. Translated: CATSDNRDSKETQYF.

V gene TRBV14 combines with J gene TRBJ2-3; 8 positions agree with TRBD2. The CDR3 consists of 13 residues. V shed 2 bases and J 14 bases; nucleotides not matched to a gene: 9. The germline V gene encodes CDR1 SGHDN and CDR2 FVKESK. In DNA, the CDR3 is TGTGCCAGCAGCCAACTCACTAGCGGAGGGATGTATTTT. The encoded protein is CASSQLTSGGMYF.

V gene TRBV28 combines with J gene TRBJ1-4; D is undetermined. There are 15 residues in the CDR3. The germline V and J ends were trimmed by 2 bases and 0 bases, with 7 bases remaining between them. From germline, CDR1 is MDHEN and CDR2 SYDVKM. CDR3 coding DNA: TGTGCCAGCAGTTTAATCCTTTCAACTAATGAAAAACTGTTTTTT. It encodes CASSLILSTNEKLFF.

CDR3 amino acids: CASSIAGTGGEKLFF. The CDR3 bases are TGTGCCAGTAGTATAGCAGGGACAGGGGGCGAAAAACTGTTTTTT. V usage is TRBV19 and J usage is TRBJ1-4; 12 nucleotides line up with TRBD1. V lost 1 base and J lost 8; bases outside the gene matches: 2. This CDR3 is 15 amino acids long. CDR1 and CDR2 from the germline V gene are LNHDA and SQIVND (reference sequence).

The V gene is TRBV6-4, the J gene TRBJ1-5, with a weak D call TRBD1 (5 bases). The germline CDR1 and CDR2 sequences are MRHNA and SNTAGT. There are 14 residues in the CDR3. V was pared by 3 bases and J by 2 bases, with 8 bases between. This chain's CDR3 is CASSEQDGNQPQHF. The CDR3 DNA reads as TGTGCCAGCAGTGAACAGGACGGCAATCAGCCCCAGCATTTT.

In DNA form, the CDR3 reads TGCAGCGTTGAACCGGGACACATTAATAACTATGGCTACACCTTC. This translates into CSVEPGHINNYGYTF. The chain combines TRBV29-1 with TRBJ1-2; D perhaps matches TRBD1 (6 bases). The V gene lost 2 bases and the J gene lost 1 base, with 14 bases spanning the gap. Germline CDR1 and CDR2: SQVTM and ANQGSEA. The CDR3 length is 15 residues.

CDR3 loop: CASSNSRGGFLGYEQFF. The CDR3 DNA is TGTGCCAGTAGTAATTCGCGGGGGGGCTTTCTGGGGTATGAGCAGTTCTTC. V and J are TRBV19 and TRBJ2-1; 9 positions match TRBD2. The CDR3 consists of 17 residues. V lost 4 bases, J lost 8 bases, and 15 bases stayed unmatched. Germline CDR1 and CDR2: LNHDA and SQIVND (reference sequence).

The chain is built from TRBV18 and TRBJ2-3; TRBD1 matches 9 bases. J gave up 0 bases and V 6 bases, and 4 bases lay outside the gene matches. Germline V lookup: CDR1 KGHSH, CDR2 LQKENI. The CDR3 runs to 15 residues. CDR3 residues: CASSSTGGSTDTQYF. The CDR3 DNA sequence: TGTGCCAGCTCTTCGACAGGGGGGAGCACAGATACGCAGTATTTT.

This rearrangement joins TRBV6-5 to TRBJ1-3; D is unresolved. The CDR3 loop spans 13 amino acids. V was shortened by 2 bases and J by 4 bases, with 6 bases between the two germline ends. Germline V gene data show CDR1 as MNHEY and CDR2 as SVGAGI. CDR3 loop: CASSYDWGNTIYF. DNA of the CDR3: TGTGCCAGCAGTTACGATTGGGGAAACACCATATATTTT.

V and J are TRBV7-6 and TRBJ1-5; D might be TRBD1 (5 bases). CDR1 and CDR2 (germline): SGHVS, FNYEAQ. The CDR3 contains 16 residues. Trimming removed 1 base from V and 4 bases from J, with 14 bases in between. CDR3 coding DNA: TGTGCCAGCAGCTTAGGCTACGGGGGAGGGAATCAGCCCCAGCATTTT. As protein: CASSLGYGGGNQPQHF.

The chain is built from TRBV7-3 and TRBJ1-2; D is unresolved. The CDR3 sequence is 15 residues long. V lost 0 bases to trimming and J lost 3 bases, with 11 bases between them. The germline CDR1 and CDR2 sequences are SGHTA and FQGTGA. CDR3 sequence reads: CASSLTAGSDYGYTF. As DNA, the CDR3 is TGTGCCAGCAGCTTAACCGCTGGGAGTGACTATGGCTACACCTTC.

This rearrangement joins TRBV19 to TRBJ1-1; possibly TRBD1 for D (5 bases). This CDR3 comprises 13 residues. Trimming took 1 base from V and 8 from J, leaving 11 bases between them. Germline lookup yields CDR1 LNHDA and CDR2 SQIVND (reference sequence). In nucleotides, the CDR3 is TGTGCCAGTAGTATAGTGGGGGGGTCGGAAGCTTTCTTT. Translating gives CASSIVGGSEAFF.

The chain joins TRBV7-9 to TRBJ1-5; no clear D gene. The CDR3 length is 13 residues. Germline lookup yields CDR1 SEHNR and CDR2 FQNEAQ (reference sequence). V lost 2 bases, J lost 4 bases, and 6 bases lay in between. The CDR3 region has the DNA TGTGCCAGCAGCTTAATGGGGAATCAGCCCCAGCATTTT. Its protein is CASSLMGNQPQHF.

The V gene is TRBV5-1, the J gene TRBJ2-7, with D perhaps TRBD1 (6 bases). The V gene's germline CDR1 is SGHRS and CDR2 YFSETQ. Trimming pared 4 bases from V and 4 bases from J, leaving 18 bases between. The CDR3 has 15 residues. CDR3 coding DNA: TGCGCCAGCAGCATTGCCGGGACAAACGTTTACGAGCAGTACTTC. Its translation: CASSIAGTNVYEQYF.

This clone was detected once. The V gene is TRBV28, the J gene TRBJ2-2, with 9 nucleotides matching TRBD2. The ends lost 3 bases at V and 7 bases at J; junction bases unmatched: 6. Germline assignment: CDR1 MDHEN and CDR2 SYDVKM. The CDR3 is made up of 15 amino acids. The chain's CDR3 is CASSFAGGSNGELFF. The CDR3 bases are TGTGCCAGCAGTTTCGCGGGGGGGAGTAACGGGGAGCTGTTTTTT.

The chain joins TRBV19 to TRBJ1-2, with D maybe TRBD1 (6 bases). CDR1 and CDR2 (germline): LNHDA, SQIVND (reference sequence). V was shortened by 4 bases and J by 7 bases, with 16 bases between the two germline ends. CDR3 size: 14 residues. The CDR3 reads CASSTSTGIGGYTF. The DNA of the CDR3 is TGTGCCAGTAGTACGAGTACAGGGATTGGTGGCTACACCTTC.

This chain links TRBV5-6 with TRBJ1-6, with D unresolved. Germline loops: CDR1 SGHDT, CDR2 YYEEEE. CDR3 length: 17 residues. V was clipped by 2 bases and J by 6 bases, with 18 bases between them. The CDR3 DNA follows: TGTGCCAGCAGCTTTTTTAACTCCGCATGGGCTAATTCACCCCTCCACTTT. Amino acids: CASSFFNSAWANSPLHF.

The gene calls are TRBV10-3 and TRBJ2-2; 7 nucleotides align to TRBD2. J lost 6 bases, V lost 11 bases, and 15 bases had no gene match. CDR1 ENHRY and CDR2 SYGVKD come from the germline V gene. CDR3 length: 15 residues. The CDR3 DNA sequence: TGTGCCCCGGGAGCCGGACTGGGGGGGGCCGGGGAGCTGTTTTTT. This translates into CAPGAGLGGAGELFF.

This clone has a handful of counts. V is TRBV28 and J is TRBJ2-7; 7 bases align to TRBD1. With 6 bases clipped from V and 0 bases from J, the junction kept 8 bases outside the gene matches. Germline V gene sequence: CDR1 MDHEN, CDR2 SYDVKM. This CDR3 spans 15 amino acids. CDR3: CASRTDRDSSYEQYF. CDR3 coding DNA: TGTGCCAGCAGAACCGACCGGGACAGCTCCTACGAGCAGTACTTC.

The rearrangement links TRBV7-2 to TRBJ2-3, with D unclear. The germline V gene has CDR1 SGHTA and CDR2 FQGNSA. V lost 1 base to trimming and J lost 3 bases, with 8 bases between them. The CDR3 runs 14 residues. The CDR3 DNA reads TGTGCCAGCAGCTTAGGCAGGATAACAGATACGCAGTATTTT. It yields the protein CASSLGRITDTQYF.

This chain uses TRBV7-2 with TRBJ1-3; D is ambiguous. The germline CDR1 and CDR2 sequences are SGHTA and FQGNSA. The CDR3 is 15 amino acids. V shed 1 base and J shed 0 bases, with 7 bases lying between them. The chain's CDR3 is CASSLVSTSGNTIYF. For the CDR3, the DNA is TGTGCCAGCAGCTTAGTATCAACCTCTGGAAACACCATATATTTT.

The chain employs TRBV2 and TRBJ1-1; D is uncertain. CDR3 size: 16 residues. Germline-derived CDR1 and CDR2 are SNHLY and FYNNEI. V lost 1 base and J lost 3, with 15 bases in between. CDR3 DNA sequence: TGTGCCAGCAGTGAAGGTTCAAGAGGGTTGGACACTGAAGCTTTCTTT. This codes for CASSEGSRGLDTEAFF.